The next 30 T cell receptor beta chains were all read from a single sample in a study of blood T cells in healthy people across ages. The authors ran a second PCR of roughly 7 to 11 cycles using a sample-barcoded 5' primer and a J-beta primer mix. TCRdb re-analysed the 5' RACE reads in MiXCR, keeping a single row per CDR3 protein. The repertoire holds fewer than 800,000 distinct CDR3 sequences, with about half as singletons. Sequencing used blood. The receptors here all came from a woman aged 55-69 years in good health.

This chain connects TRBV9 to TRBJ2-7; possible D gene TRBD1, 5 bases. Trimming left V 0 bases short and J 6 bases short, with 13 bases between. Germline CDR1 SGDLS, CDR2 YYNGEE. The CDR3 sequence is 14 residues long. CDR3 in DNA: TGTGCCAGCAGCGTAGCTACAGGACCTGGCGAGCAGTACTTC. Its translation is CASSVATGPGEQYF. The full variable domain, rest sourced from reference TRBV9 and TRBJ2-7, is DSGVTQTPKHLITATGQRVTLRCSPRSGDLSVYWYQQSLDQGLQFLIQYYNGEERAKGNILERFSAQQFPDLHSELNLSSLELGDSALYFCASSVATGPGEQYFGPGTRLTVT.

This clonotype came up a few times. V gene TRBV27 combines with J gene TRBJ2-4; 10 bases align to TRBD1. Looked up from germline, CDR1 is MNHEY and CDR2 is SMNVEV (reference sequence). The V segment lost 8 bases and the J segment 13 bases; nucleotides outside the gene matches: 8. The CDR3 covers 12 residues. CDR3 sequence: CASGTGAWEQYF. The CDR3 nucleotides are TGTGCCAGCGGGACAGGGGCATGGGAGCAGTACTTC.

This clonotype was found a few times. This chain links TRBV7-2 with TRBJ2-3, with TRBD2 matching over 11 bases. Trimming removed 1 base from V and 9 bases from J; junction bases left unmatched: 9. Per germline, CDR1 SGHTA and CDR2 FQGNSA. The CDR3 is 16 amino acids. CDR3 bases: TGTGCCAGCAGCTTAGTAGCTAGCGGGAGGAGGGACACGCAGTATTTT. It codes for CASSLVASGRRDTQYF.

V usage is TRBV29-1 and J usage is TRBJ2-7; TRBD2 might be the D (6 bases). The CDR3 is 15 amino acids. Germline CDR1 and CDR2: SQVTM and ANQGSEA. With 4 bases removed from V and 0 bases from J, the gap between germline ends came to 16 bases. The CDR3 DNA is TGCAGCGTTGTGTCCCGGGGCGGGGTCTCCTACGAGCAGTACTTC. Translation gives CSVVSRGGVSYEQYF.

This clonotype was recorded only once. The V call is TRBV29-1, the J call TRBJ2-7, with TRBD2 matching 7 bases. Germline CDR1 and CDR2: SQVTM and ANQGSEA. The V segment lost 7 bases and the J segment 7 bases; nucleotides outside the gene matches: 10. The CDR3 has 12 amino acids. The CDR3 bases are TGCAGCGCTGGCGGGGGAATGGGGGAGCAGTACTTC. This sequence encodes CSAGGGMGEQYF.

This chain connects TRBV5-1 to TRBJ2-3, with 10 bases matching TRBD2. J lost 0 bases, V lost 4 bases, and 8 bases had no gene match. The germline V gene has CDR1 SGHRS and CDR2 YFSETQ. The CDR3 consists of 17 residues. The CDR3 coding sequence is TGCGCCAGCAGCACCCAGACTAGCGGGTACAGCACAGATACGCAGTATTTT. This gives the protein CASSTQTSGYSTDTQYF.

This clonotype has at least ten counts. The chain has TRBV7-2 and TRBJ2-3; no definite D call. Germline CDR1 reads SGHTA; CDR2 reads FQGNSA. The CDR3 covers 12 residues. V lost 3 bases, J lost 2 bases, and 3 bases lay in between. CDR3 region: CASSFITDTQYF. CDR3 nucleotide sequence: TGTGCCAGCAGCTTCATCACAGATACGCAGTATTTT.

V and J are TRBV6-2 or TRBV6-3 and TRBJ2-6; no firm D call. Germline loops: CDR1 MNHEY, CDR2 SVGEGT. The CDR3 consists of 15 residues. Trimming shortened V by 8 bases and J by 0 bases, and 11 bases separated the two germline ends. DNA of the CDR3: TGTGCCAGCTTGAAACCGGCCTCTGGGGCCAACGTCCTGACTTTC. Protein product: CASLKPASGANVLTF.

The chain carries TRBV20-1 and TRBJ2-3, with D unresolved. V lost 2 bases and J lost 6, with 12 bases in between. This CDR3 contains 13 residues. Per the germline V gene, CDR1 is DFQATT and CDR2 is SNEGSKA (reference sequence). CDR3 in amino acids: CSARSPTVDTQYF. The CDR3 coding sequence is TGCAGTGCTAGATCCCCCACAGTTGATACGCAGTATTTT.

The gene calls are TRBV4-2 and TRBJ2-3; TRBD1 or TRBD2 may be the D gene (6 bases each). Looked up from germline, CDR1 is LGHNA and CDR2 is YNFKEQ. The CDR3 runs 17 residues. Trimming left V 1 base short and J 1 base short, with 15 bases between. The CDR3: CASSQAQRGAGTDTQYF. As DNA, the CDR3 is TGTGCCAGCAGCCAAGCCCAGAGGGGGGCCGGCACAGATACGCAGTATTTT.

The chain recombines TRBV12-3 or TRBV12-4 with TRBJ2-1; TRBD1 matches at 8 bases. The trim removed 10 bases at V and 5 bases at J, leaving 10 bases unmatched. The CDR3 length is 14 residues. CDR3: CATGKAGGHNEQFF. The CDR3 DNA reads as TGTGCCACCGGAAAAGCAGGGGGCCACAATGAGCAGTTCTTC.

V and J are TRBV10-3 and TRBJ2-7, with D perhaps matching TRBD1 or TRBD2 (5 bases each). Germline V CDR1 and CDR2: ENHRY, SYGVKD. The CDR3 spans 13 residues. Trimming took 10 bases from V and 1 from J, leaving 14 bases between them. The CDR3 sequence is CATAGTGSYEQYF. The CDR3 DNA reads TGTGCCACCGCCGGGACGGGATCCTACGAGCAGTACTTC.

This sequence joins TRBV19 and TRBJ2-1; the D is unclear. CDR1 is LNHDA and CDR2 is SQIVND in the germline V gene (reference sequence). V gave up 0 bases and J gave up 3 bases, with 9 bases separating them. The CDR3 is 15 amino acids. The CDR3 reads CASSIDLGFYNEQFF. CDR3 DNA: TGTGCCAGTAGTATAGATCTTGGATTCTACAATGAGCAGTTCTTC. The variable domain in full, completed from reference TRBV19 and TRBJ2-1, reads DGGITQSPKYLFRKEGQNVTLSCEQNLNHDAMYWYRQDPGQGLRLIYYSQIVNDFQKGDIAEGYSVSREKKESFPLTVTSAQKNPTAFYLCASSIDLGFYNEQFFGPGTRLTVL.

The rearrangement joins TRBV12-3 or TRBV12-4 to TRBJ2-6, with D perhaps matching TRBD1 (6 bases). CDR3 length: 15 amino acids. V was pared by 6 bases and J by 2 bases, with 11 bases between. The CDR3 coding sequence is TGTGCCAGCAGCTACAGGGCAGCTGGGGCCAACGTCCTGACTTTC. This gives the protein CASSYRAAGANVLTF.

CDR3: CSTSMLVTDTQYF. CDR3 nucleotides: TGCAGTACCTCGATGCTCGTCACAGATACGCAGTATTTT. The gene calls are TRBV29-1 and TRBJ2-3, with no clear D. CDR3 size: 13 residues. Germline CDR1 is SQVTM and CDR2 is ANQGSEA.

The chain links TRBV6-5 to TRBJ2-1, with D perhaps matching TRBD2 (6 bases). The germline V gene encodes CDR1 MNHEY and CDR2 SVGAGI. The CDR3 is 14 residues long. V lost 6 bases to trimming and J lost 8 bases, with 17 bases between them. Written as DNA, the CDR3 is TGTGCCAGCAGGCAGGACTACGGCGGGGATGAGCAGTTCTTC. Its translation is CASRQDYGGDEQFF.

The chain employs TRBV10-3 and TRBJ2-3; 10 bases align to TRBD2. Germline V gene sequence: CDR1 ENHRY, CDR2 SYGVKD. This CDR3 is 14 amino acids long. V shed 10 bases, J shed 4 bases, and the junction held 8 bases outside the gene matches. The CDR3 region has the DNA TGTGCCAGCAGAGCGGGAGGGCCGTCAGATACGCAGTATTTT. Protein: CASRAGGPSDTQYF.

Only one count was recorded for this clonotype. The V call is TRBV11-2, the J call TRBJ2-2; 7 bases are shared with TRBD1. This CDR3 contains 15 residues. V lost 5 bases and J lost 5; bases outside the gene matches: 8. Per germline, CDR1 SGHAT and CDR2 FQNNGV. CDR3 bases: TGTGCCAGCAGCCCCGACAGGGCCTCAACCGGGGAGCTGTTTTTT. Its protein is CASSPDRASTGELFF. The whole variable domain, remainder taken from reference TRBV11-2 and TRBJ2-2, is EAGVAQSPRYKIIEKRQSVAFWCNPISGHATLYWYQQILGQGPKLLIQFQNNGVVDDSQLPKDRFSAERLKGVDSTLKIQPAKLEDSAVYLCASSPDRASTGELFFGEGSRLTVL.

This chain connects TRBV10-3 to TRBJ2-7; 14 bases line up with TRBD2. The trim removed 6 bases at V and 3 bases at J, leaving 10 bases unmatched. The CDR3 covers 17 residues. Germline V lookup: CDR1 ENHRY, CDR2 SYGVKD. The CDR3 sequence: CAISDTGLAGVVYEQYF. The CDR3 DNA reads as TGTGCCATCAGCGATACGGGACTAGCGGGAGTTGTCTACGAGCAGTACTTC.

This clonotype was counted only a few times. The chain employs TRBV11-1 and TRBJ1-1, with D possibly matching TRBD1 (6 bases). The V gene lost 3 bases and the J gene lost 1 base, with 15 bases spanning the gap. The length of the CDR3 is 16 residues. Germline V gene sequence: CDR1 SGHAT, CDR2 FQDESV (reference sequence). The CDR3 reads CASSLGFQGPNTEAFF. For the CDR3, the DNA is TGTGCCAGCAGCTTGGGGTTCCAGGGGCCGAACACTGAAGCTTTCTTT.

The chain is built from TRBV28 and TRBJ2-3; 10 nucleotides match TRBD2. Germline V CDR1 and CDR2: MDHEN, SYDVKM. The CDR3 sequence is 17 residues long. J gave up 2 bases and V 4 bases, and 9 bases lay outside the gene matches. The CDR3 here is CASSSGTSGISTDTQYF. In DNA, the CDR3 is TGTGCCAGCAGTTCGGGTACTAGCGGGATATCCACAGATACGCAGTATTTT. Full variable domain (outside the CDR3, taken from reference TRBV28 and TRBJ2-3): DVKVTQSSRYLVKRTGEKVFLECVQDMDHENMFWYRQDPGLGLRLIYFSYDVKMKEKGDIPEGYSVSREKKERFSLILESASTNQTSMYLCASSSGTSGISTDTQYFGPGTRLTVL.

This clonotype was found a few times. CDR3: CSAIGLAGAGDTQYF. CDR3 sequence (DNA): TGCAGTGCCATCGGACTAGCGGGAGCCGGAGATACGCAGTATTTT. This sequence joins TRBV20-1 and TRBJ2-3; TRBD2 agrees at 13 bases. J was trimmed by 5 bases and V by 6 bases; bases with no gene match: 8. From germline, CDR1 is DFQATT and CDR2 SNEGSKA (reference sequence). The CDR3 consists of 15 residues.

This clonotype has more than one count but fewer than ten. This chain links TRBV7-8 with TRBJ1-2; the D is unclear. The CDR3 has 15 residues. V was clipped by 2 bases and J by 2 bases, with 12 bases between them. Germline CDR1 SGHVS, CDR2 FQNEAQ. The chain's CDR3 is CASSLRVSRNYGYTF. DNA for the CDR3: TGTGCCAGCAGCTTACGCGTATCTAGGAACTATGGCTACACCTTC. Drawing the rest from reference TRBV7-8 and TRBJ1-2, the complete variable domain is GAGVSQSPRYKVAKRGQDVALRCDPISGHVSLFWYQQALGQGPEFLTYFQNEAQLDKSGLPSDRFFAERPEGSVSTLKIQRTQQEDSAVYLCASSLRVSRNYGYTFGSGTRLTVV.

For this clonotype: The junction departs from germline at one end; a sequencing error may be responsible. The rearrangement uses TRBV14 and TRBJ2-6; tentatively, D is TRBD1 (6 bases). This CDR3 contains 15 residues. The germline CDR1 and CDR2 sequences are SGHDN and FVKESK. The CDR3, as DNA: TGTGCCGGCAGTCGAACAGGGCCCGGGGCCAACGTCCTGACTTTC. Its protein product is CAGSRTGPGANVLTF. The whole variable domain, remainder taken from reference TRBV14 and TRBJ2-6, is EAGVTQFPSHSVIEKGQTVTLRCDPISGHDNLYWYRRVMGKEIKFLLHFVKESKQDESGMPNNRFLAERTGGTYSTLKVQPAELEDSGVYFCAGSRTGPGANVLTFGAGSRLTVL.

The chain couples TRBV20-1 to TRBJ2-7; TRBD1 aligns across 8 bases. The CDR3 loop spans 16 amino acids. CDR1 is DFQATT, CDR2 SNEGSKA, per germline (reference sequence). V shed 6 bases, J shed 3 bases, and the junction held 16 bases outside the gene matches. The CDR3 sequence is CSAAPIDGTGNYEQYF. CDR3 nucleotide sequence: TGCAGTGCCGCTCCCATCGACGGGACAGGCAACTACGAGCAGTACTTC.

This clonotype appeared once. This chain connects TRBV21-1 to TRBJ2-6. TRBV21-1 is a pseudogene locus. The CDR3 has 16 residues. The CDR3 is CASSKAPGPLANVLTF. CDR3 in DNA: TGTGCCAGCAGCAAAGCCCCAGGACCTCTGGCCAACGTCCTGACTTTC.

The chain employs TRBV12-3 or TRBV12-4 and TRBJ2-1, with TRBD2 identical over 14 bases. The CDR3 extends over 18 amino acids. V trimming: 6 bases; J trimming: 8 bases; junction bases outside the gene matches: 15. The CDR3 protein is CASSLRAGTSGRIDEQFF. The CDR3 nucleotides read TGTGCCAGCAGCCTCCGAGCCGGGACTAGCGGGAGAATCGATGAGCAGTTCTTC.

The table lists this clonotype with a few counts. The chain combines TRBV7-2 with TRBJ1-4, with D perhaps TRBD1 (6 bases). Trimming left V 2 bases short and J 2 bases short, with 9 bases between. CDR1 and CDR2 from the germline V gene are SGHTA and FQGNSA. This CDR3 has 15 amino acids. The CDR3 protein is CASSLTGYTNEKLFF. The CDR3 DNA sequence: TGTGCCAGCAGCTTAACAGGGTACACTAATGAAAAACTGTTTTTT. Full variable domain (missing parts from reference TRBV7-2 and TRBJ1-4): GAGVSQSPSNKVTEKGKDVELRCDPISGHTALYWYRQSLGQGLEFLIYFQGNSAPDKSGLPSDRFSAERTGGSVSTLTIQRTQQEDSAVYLCASSLTGYTNEKLFFGSGTQLSVL.

This sequence joins TRBV24-1 and TRBJ2-3, with 7 bases matching TRBD1. CDR1 and CDR2 from the germline V gene are KGHDR and SFDVKD. Trimming removed 4 bases from V and 2 bases from J; junction bases left unmatched: 5. This CDR3 spans 15 amino acids. The CDR3 DNA reads TGTGCCACCAGTGACAGGGACAGTTACACAGATACGCAGTATTTT. It translates to CATSDRDSYTDTQYF.

V and J are TRBV11-2 and TRBJ2-5; perhaps TRBD2 as D (5 bases). The DNA matches TRBJ2-1 better at its end, which makes the J call doubtful. Germline V gives CDR1 SGHAT, CDR2 FQNNGV. This CDR3 spans 17 amino acids. CDR3 protein: CASSLVGATRPQETQFF. In nucleotides, the CDR3 is TGTGCCAGCAGCTTAGTAGGCGCTACTAGACCACAAGAGACCCAGTTCTTC.